The rows below give T cell receptor beta chains drawn from one sample of a study of blood T cell repertoires in COVID-19. Sequencing was performed with immunoSEQ multiplex PCR; in TCRdb, only in-frame clones are kept and a portion is missing. The sample carries approximately 140,000 clones, about 87% recorded once. Specimen: peripheral blood. The receptors here all came from a human donor in a cohort sampled during active COVID-19. The CDR3 runs from the conserved cysteine through the conserved F or W. Each record gives: D gene, J gene, V gene, clone size, CDR3 protein, CDR3 DNA. The D gene is left open where the match is weak. Clone size appears in some rows only: once, few, many, or a class for an expanded clone.

D gene: TRBD1; J gene: TRBJ2-3; V gene: TRBV10-3; clone size: once; CDR3 protein: CAISDPGQGAADTQYF; CDR3 DNA: TGTGCCATCAGTGATCCCGGACAGGGGGCAGCAGATACGCAGTATTTT
D gene: .; J gene: TRBJ2-5; V gene: TRBV7-3; clone size: .; CDR3 protein: CASSPSDRGGGETQYF; CDR3 DNA: TGTGCCAGCAGCCCGAGCGACAGGGGAGGGGGAGAGACCCAGTACTTC
D gene: TRBD2; J gene: TRBJ2-7; V gene: TRBV7-2; clone size: .; CDR3 protein: CASSLRLAGLSYEQYF; CDR3 DNA: TGTGCCAGCAGCCTAAGACTAGCGGGGCTATCCTACGAGCAGTACTTC
D gene: .; J gene: TRBJ1-5; V gene: TRBV19; clone size: .; CDR3 protein: CASSMEGSRGNQPQHF; CDR3 DNA: TGTGCCAGTAGTATGGAGGGCAGCCGAGGCAATCAGCCCCAGCATTTT
D gene: TRBD2; J gene: TRBJ2-7; V gene: TRBV5-5; clone size: .; CDR3 protein: CASSPRRGTSGSYEQYF; CDR3 DNA: TGTGCCAGCAGCCCCAGGCGGGGGACTTCTGGCTCCTACGAGCAGTACTTC
D gene: TRBD1; J gene: TRBJ1-1; V gene: TRBV6-2/TRBV6-3; clone size: .; CDR3 protein: CASSHTGASNTEAFF; CDR3 DNA: TGTGCCAGCAGCCATACAGGGGCGTCGAACACTGAAGCTTTCTTT
D gene: .; J gene: TRBJ1-1; V gene: TRBV10-2; clone size: .; CDR3 protein: CASRGQPNTEAFF; CDR3 DNA: TGCGCCAGCAGAGGACAACCGAACACTGAAGCTTTCTTT
D gene: .; J gene: TRBJ2-5; V gene: TRBV29-1; clone size: .; CDR3 protein: CSVGLRGRGETQYF; CDR3 DNA: TGCAGCGTTGGATTGCGGGGAAGAGGGGAGACCCAGTACTTC
D gene: .; J gene: TRBJ2-6; V gene: TRBV14; clone size: .; CDR3 protein: CASSPVFRGAGANVLTF; CDR3 DNA: TGTGCCAGCAGCCCCGTGTTCAGGGGTGCTGGGGCCAACGTCCTGACTTTC
D gene: TRBD1; J gene: TRBJ1-2; V gene: TRBV4-1; clone size: .; CDR3 protein: CASSRDRLNYGYTF; CDR3 DNA: TGCGCCAGCAGCCGGGACAGGTTGAACTATGGCTACACCTTC
D gene: .; J gene: TRBJ1-2; V gene: TRBV5-4; clone size: .; CDR3 protein: CASSFDIYGYTF; CDR3 DNA: TGTGCCAGCAGCTTTGACATATATGGCTACACCTTC
D gene: TRBD2; J gene: TRBJ2-3; V gene: TRBV6-6; clone size: .; CDR3 protein: CASSLLPLAGGTDTQYF; CDR3 DNA: TGTGCCAGCAGTCTTCTCCCCTTAGCGGGGGGCACAGATACGCAGTATTTT
D gene: .; J gene: TRBJ1-5; V gene: TRBV6-5; clone size: .; CDR3 protein: CASSYSRGAGQPQHF; CDR3 DNA: TGTGCCAGCAGTTACTCGCGGGGGGCAGGGCAGCCCCAGCATTTT
D gene: .; J gene: TRBJ2-3; V gene: TRBV7-8; clone size: once; CDR3 protein: CASSLVEGVGTDTQYF; CDR3 DNA: TGTGCCAGCAGCTTAGTTGAGGGGGTGGGCACAGATACGCAGTATTTT
D gene: TRBD1; J gene: TRBJ1-6; V gene: TRBV20-1; clone size: few; CDR3 protein: CSASPTGVYGSYNSPLHF; CDR3 DNA: TGCAGTGCTAGTCCTACAGGGGTGTATGGCTCCTATAATTCACCCCTCCACTTT
D gene: .; J gene: TRBJ1-3; V gene: TRBV7-9; clone size: .; CDR3 protein: CASSLRATGLLGNTIYF; CDR3 DNA: TGTGCCAGCAGCTTACGGGCAACAGGGCTACTGGGAAACACCATATATTTT
D gene: .; J gene: TRBJ1-5; V gene: TRBV24-1; clone size: .; CDR3 protein: CATSVGAGQPQHF; CDR3 DNA: TGTGCCACCAGTGTGGGGGCCGGGCAGCCCCAGCATTTT
D gene: TRBD1; J gene: TRBJ1-2; V gene: TRBV27; clone size: .; CDR3 protein: CASRASGTGDYGYTF; CDR3 DNA: TGTGCCAGCAGAGCTTCCGGGACAGGGGACTATGGCTACACCTTC
D gene: TRBD1; J gene: TRBJ2-3; V gene: TRBV25-1; clone size: .; CDR3 protein: CASSVGQGADTQYF; CDR3 DNA: TGTGCCAGCAGTGTGGGACAGGGGGCAGATACGCAGTATTTT
D gene: .; J gene: TRBJ1-6; V gene: TRBV2; clone size: once; CDR3 protein: CASSHGESSPLHF; CDR3 DNA: TGTGCCAGCTCTCACGGGGAGAGTTCACCCCTCCACTTT
D gene: .; J gene: TRBJ2-5; V gene: TRBV11-2; clone size: .; CDR3 protein: CASSLEGGGGETQYF; CDR3 DNA: TGTGCCAGCAGCTTAGAGGGAGGGGGAGGGGAGACCCAGTACTTC
D gene: TRBD2; J gene: TRBJ2-1; V gene: TRBV9; clone size: .; CDR3 protein: CASSPTGTSGRGQRSSSYNEQFF; CDR3 DNA: TGTGCCAGCAGCCCGACCGGGACTAGCGGGCGAGGACAGAGATCGAGCTCCTACAATGAGCAGTTCTTC
D gene: TRBD2; J gene: TRBJ2-3; V gene: TRBV24-1; clone size: .; CDR3 protein: CATSPAASGGADTQYF; CDR3 DNA: TGTGCCACCAGCCCTGCGGCTAGCGGGGGGGCAGATACGCAGTATTTT
D gene: .; J gene: TRBJ1-2; V gene: TRBV5-1; clone size: .; CDR3 protein: CASSLGPAEGYTF; CDR3 DNA: TGCGCCAGCAGCTTAGGCCCCGCGGAGGGCTACACCTTC
D gene: TRBD2; J gene: TRBJ2-1; V gene: TRBV4-3; clone size: .; CDR3 protein: CASSPTGTSINEQFF; CDR3 DNA: TGCGCCAGCAGCCCCACCGGGACTAGTATAAATGAGCAGTTCTTC
D gene: .; J gene: TRBJ1-2; V gene: TRBV7-9; clone size: .; CDR3 protein: CASSFVKLRGYTF; CDR3 DNA: TGTGCCAGCAGCTTTGTTAAGTTGCGGGGCTACACCTTC
D gene: TRBD1; J gene: TRBJ1-4; V gene: TRBV7-3; clone size: .; CDR3 protein: CASSDWTGANEKLFF; CDR3 DNA: TGTGCCAGCAGCGATTGGACAGGGGCAAATGAAAAACTGTTTTTT
D gene: .; J gene: TRBJ1-5; V gene: TRBV7-9; clone size: .; CDR3 protein: CASSLRGDQPQHF; CDR3 DNA: TGTGCCAGCAGCTTAAGGGGTGATCAGCCCCAGCATTTT
D gene: .; J gene: TRBJ2-3; V gene: TRBV13; clone size: .; CDR3 protein: CASSHGVGGTDTQYF; CDR3 DNA: TGTGCCAGCAGCCACGGGGTGGGAGGCACAGATACGCAGTATTTT
D gene: TRBD1; J gene: TRBJ2-7; V gene: TRBV6-6; clone size: .; CDR3 protein: CASRPRDSTYEQYF; CDR3 DNA: TGTGCCAGCAGGCCTAGGGACAGTACCTACGAGCAGTACTTC
D gene: TRBD1; J gene: TRBJ2-6; V gene: TRBV5-1; clone size: .; CDR3 protein: CASSITGGGRSGANVLTF; CDR3 DNA: TGCGCCAGCAGCATTACAGGGGGCGGAAGGTCTGGGGCCAACGTCCTGACTTTC
D gene: TRBD2; J gene: TRBJ2-1; V gene: TRBV6-2/TRBV6-3; clone size: .; CDR3 protein: CASSYGSGGAYNEQFF; CDR3 DNA: TGTGCCAGCAGTTATGGTAGCGGGGGGGCCTACAATGAGCAGTTCTTC
D gene: .; J gene: TRBJ1-1; V gene: TRBV27; clone size: .; CDR3 protein: CASSLAGKNTEAFF; CDR3 DNA: TGTGCCAGCAGTTTAGCAGGGAAAAACACTGAAGCTTTCTTT
D gene: TRBD1; J gene: TRBJ2-6; V gene: TRBV18; clone size: .; CDR3 protein: CASSPRNRGRGANVLTF; CDR3 DNA: TGTGCCAGCTCACCACGCAACAGGGGGCGCGGGGCCAACGTCCTGACTTTC
D gene: .; J gene: TRBJ1-1; V gene: TRBV4-1; clone size: .; CDR3 protein: CASSRDRPYNTEAFF; CDR3 DNA: TGCGCCAGCAGCAGAGACAGGCCTTATAACACTGAAGCTTTCTTT
D gene: TRBD2; J gene: TRBJ2-1; V gene: TRBV3-1/TRBV3-2; clone size: .; CDR3 protein: CASSQAAVAGDYNEQFF; CDR3 DNA: TGTGCCAGCAGCCAAGCCGCCGTGGCGGGGGACTACAATGAGCAGTTCTTC
D gene: .; J gene: TRBJ2-7; V gene: TRBV6-2/TRBV6-3; clone size: .; CDR3 protein: CASSYSLTGNLRKQYF; CDR3 DNA: TGTGCCAGCAGTTACTCCCTAACGGGGAACCTACGAAAGCAGTACTTC
D gene: TRBD2; J gene: TRBJ2-1; V gene: TRBV5-1; clone size: .; CDR3 protein: CASSLEGLAGFVAYNEQFF; CDR3 DNA: TGCGCCAGCAGCTTAGAGGGACTAGCGGGGTTTGTCGCCTACAATGAGCAGTTCTTC
D gene: .; J gene: TRBJ2-7; V gene: TRBV11-3; clone size: .; CDR3 protein: CASSPGDSYEQYF; CDR3 DNA: TGTGCCAGCAGTCCGGGAGACAGTTACGAGCAGTACTTC
D gene: TRBD1; J gene: TRBJ2-7; V gene: TRBV3-1/TRBV3-2; clone size: few; CDR3 protein: CASSRQGPYEQYF; CDR3 DNA: TGTGCCAGCAGCCGACAGGGGCCCTACGAGCAGTACTTC
D gene: .; J gene: TRBJ1-4; V gene: TRBV4-1; clone size: .; CDR3 protein: CASSHPAQYRNEKLFF; CDR3 DNA: TGCGCCAGCAGCCATCCCGCCCAGTACAGAAATGAAAAACTGTTTTTT